The 12 T cell receptor beta chains listed next were all sequenced from one sample in a study of a mutant IDH1 vaccine in newly diagnosed glioma. Sequenced by immunoSEQ multiplex PCR; TCRdb stores in-frame clones only, minus some. The repertoire holds approximately 80,000 clones, with roughly four fifths as singletons. These receptors' targets are unknown. Time point reported: week 47, end of study. Every single dose of the vaccine, 300 ug of mutant IDH1 20-mer peptide, came with topical imiquimod. Source: PBMCs, taken from a glioma patient whose treatment included an IDH1 peptide vaccine. The receptors were sampled from a man aged 35 to 55 with glioma.

The chain uses TRBV21-1 and TRBJ2-7; TRBD2, the table's D call, lacks a check against the DNA. TRBV21-1 has pseudogene status. CDR3 length: 19 residues. The DNA for the CDR3 is TGTGCCAGCAGCAAAGAGGGACTAGCGGGAGTTGCGAGCTCCTACGAGCAGTACTTC. Translated: CASSKEGLAGVASSYEQYF.

The chain couples TRBV30 to TRBJ1-1, with 7 bases lining up with TRBD1. This CDR3 has 13 amino acids. The germline CDR1 and CDR2 sequences are GTSNPN and SVGIG (reference sequence). The V and J ends lost 2 bases and 5 bases, in that order; junction bases with no gene match: 5. CDR3 nucleotides: TGTGCCTGGAGTCGGGCAGGGGGGACTGAAGCTTTCTTT. Translated: CAWSRAGGTEAFF.

The chain is built from TRBV2 and TRBJ1-6; 8 bases map to TRBD1. This CDR3 comprises 15 residues. Germline values: CDR1 SNHLY, CDR2 FYNNEI. J gave up 9 bases and V 4 bases, and 8 bases lay outside the gene matches. The CDR3 is CASSGRTGNGSPLHF. The CDR3 DNA reads TGTGCCAGCAGTGGTCGGACAGGGAATGGTTCACCCCTCCACTTT.

The chain combines TRBV27 with TRBJ2-1; 12 nucleotides agree with TRBD2. V lost 3 bases, J lost 5 bases, and 2 bases stayed unmatched. Looked up from germline, CDR1 is MNHEY and CDR2 is SMNVEV (reference sequence). This CDR3 spans 15 amino acids. The CDR3 DNA reads as TGTGCCAGCAGTTTCGGACTAGCGGGGCACAATGAGCAGTTCTTC. It encodes CASSFGLAGHNEQFF.

The chain recombines TRBV5-5 with TRBJ1-2; D is perhaps TRBD1 (6 bases). Germline CDR1 and CDR2: SGHKS and YYEKEE (reference sequence). Trimming removed 6 bases at V and 4 bases at J, with 22 bases between. The CDR3 consists of 16 residues. CDR3 sequence: CASTSITGQGSYGYTF. CDR3 in DNA: TGTGCCAGCACCTCCATCACAGGGCAAGGTTCCTATGGCTACACCTTC.

The chain has TRBV30 and TRBJ2-3; D is undetermined. CDR1 and CDR2 from the germline V gene are GTSNPN and SVGIG (reference sequence). The CDR3 is made up of 15 amino acids. V was shortened by 0 bases and J by 1 base, with 11 bases between the two germline ends. The CDR3: CAWSVSPSGTDTQYF. In DNA, the CDR3 is TGTGCCTGGAGTGTATCCCCCAGTGGCACAGATACGCAGTATTTT.

The chain recombines TRBV28 with TRBJ1-2; perhaps TRBD1 as D (5 bases). The CDR3 runs to 14 residues. V lost 6 bases and J lost 11, with 22 bases in between. Germline V gene sequence: CDR1 MDHEN, CDR2 SYDVKM. This CDR3 reads CASSPHEGAGAYTF. CDR3 DNA: TGTGCCAGCAGCCCCCATGAAGGAGCCGGGGCGTACACCTTC.

The chain employs TRBV19 and TRBJ2-1; TRBD1 is a possible D gene (6 bases). Germline lookup yields CDR1 LNHDA and CDR2 SQIVND (reference sequence). The germline V and J ends were trimmed by 4 bases and 6 bases, with 10 bases remaining between them. This CDR3 has 13 amino acids. CDR3 nucleotide sequence: TGTGCCAGTAGTAACACAGGGAGCAATGAGCAGTTCTTC. Translation gives CASSNTGSNEQFF.

This chain connects TRBV7-2 to TRBJ2-5; D unresolved. Trimming removed 1 base from V and 4 bases from J, with 7 bases in between. The CDR3 extends over 13 amino acids. Germline V lookup: CDR1 SGHTA, CDR2 FQGNSA. The CDR3 sequence is CASSLVVGETQYF. CDR3 coding DNA: TGTGCCAGCAGCTTAGTGGTGGGAGAGACCCAGTACTTC.

A few counts support this clone. The genes are TRBV25-1 and TRBJ2-4, with TRBD1 identical over 12 bases. This CDR3 contains 15 residues. Germline CDR1 and CDR2: MGHDK and SYGVNS. V lost 2 bases and J lost 12; bases outside the gene matches: 8. CDR3: CASSERGQGATTQYF. The CDR3 bases are TGTGCCAGCAGTGAACGGGGACAGGGGGCCACGACTCAGTACTTC.

The genes are TRBV10-3 and TRBJ2-2, with 10 nucleotides matching TRBD2. Germline-derived CDR1 and CDR2 are ENHRY and SYGVKD. The CDR3 runs to 17 residues. The trim removed 2 bases at V and 8 bases at J, leaving 11 bases unmatched. As DNA, the CDR3 is TGTGCCATCAGTGAGAGGCCTAGCGGGGGTCCGGGAGGGGAGCTGTTTTTT. It codes for CAISERPSGGPGGELFF.

This chain uses TRBV30 with TRBJ2-5; D gene ambiguous. The closer fit of TRBJ2-7 to the DNA end suggests the J call may be wrong. The CDR3 is 11 amino acids. Germline V gives CDR1 GTSNPN, CDR2 SVGIG (reference sequence). The CDR3 region has the DNA TGTGCCTGGAGCGGGCCCTACGAGCAGTACTTC. As protein: CAWSGPYEQYF.